Each of the 15 T cell receptor beta chains below was sequenced from the same sample in a study of shared clonotypes between healthy human individuals. The protocol was immunoSEQ multiplex PCR, while the TCRdb copy is restricted to in-frame clones and leaves out a portion. The profile shows about 680,000 clones, 73% of them singletons. Sequencing was done on a sample of memory CD4+ T cells sorted from blood. Subset of the sample: CD45RA-negative fraction. The receptor set was obtained from a woman aged 30 to 39 in good health.

This clone has only one observation. The rearrangement joins TRBV9 to TRBJ2-2; D not certain. Germline values: CDR1 SGDLS, CDR2 YYNGEE. The CDR3 extends over 16 amino acids. V shed 0 bases and J shed 0 bases, with 9 bases lying between them. For the CDR3, the DNA is TGTGCCAGCAGCGTAGTTGAACTCTCGAACACCGGGGAGCTGTTTTTT. It yields the protein CASSVVELSNTGELFF.

This clone was observed a handful of times. V and J are TRBV28 and TRBJ2-5; D possibly matches TRBD1 or TRBD2 (7 bases each). V was shortened by 3 bases and J by 5 bases, with 16 bases between the two germline ends. Germline lookup yields CDR1 MDHEN and CDR2 SYDVKM. The CDR3 sequence is 15 residues long. The CDR3 sequence is CASSLGGDSVETQYF. The CDR3 nucleotides read TGTGCCAGCAGTTTGGGAGGGGACAGCGTGGAGACCCAGTACTTC.

The sample holds a few counts of this clone. The rearrangement uses TRBV5-4 and TRBJ2-1; 11 bases fit TRBD2. The J segment lost 9 bases and the V segment lost 4 bases, leaving 9 bases of the junction unmatched. This CDR3 is 15 amino acids long. Germline V lookup: CDR1 SGHNT, CDR2 YYREEE (reference sequence). The CDR3 loop is CASSILAGVEGEQFF. DNA for the CDR3: TGTGCCAGCAGCATACTAGCGGGAGTAGAGGGTGAGCAGTTCTTC.

The V call is TRBV2, the J call TRBJ1-4; D gene uncertain. Between the trimmed V and J ends, which lost 7 bases and 5 bases, there was a span of 17 bases. Germline assignment: CDR1 SNHLY and CDR2 FYNNEI. The CDR3 sequence is 15 residues long. The CDR3 sequence is CASTEPAGGNEKLFF. CDR3 DNA sequence: TGTGCCAGCACCGAACCGGCGGGCGGCAATGAAAAACTGTTTTTT.

The rearrangement joins TRBV28 to TRBJ2-5; D is undetermined. Trimming left V 1 base short and J 5 bases short, with 20 bases between. CDR1 is MDHEN, CDR2 SYDVKM, per germline. This CDR3 has 17 amino acids. This CDR3 is CASSLSFFGSTRETQYF. CDR3 sequence (DNA): TGTGCCAGCAGTTTATCTTTTTTTGGGTCTACCCGTGAGACCCAGTACTTC.

The chain joins TRBV4-1 to TRBJ2-7, with TRBD1 matching over 9 bases. Per germline, CDR1 MGHRA and CDR2 YSYEKL. J was trimmed by 0 bases and V by 2 bases; bases with no gene match: 2. The CDR3 totals 15 residues. This CDR3 reads CASSQLGQGSYEQYF. CDR3 nucleotides: TGCGCCAGCAGCCAACTGGGACAGGGCTCCTACGAGCAGTACTTC.

This clone was observed a single time. This chain uses TRBV5-1 with TRBJ1-3; D call uncertain. CDR3 length: 15 amino acids. Trimming took 0 bases from V and 1 from J, leaving 8 bases between them. Germline-derived CDR1 and CDR2 are SGHRS and YFSETQ. DNA for the CDR3: TGCGCCAGCAGCTTGGGGGCCGTGTCTGGAAACACCATATATTTT. Translating it yields CASSLGAVSGNTIYF.

The gene calls are TRBV4-1 and TRBJ2-5, with TRBD2 matching over 7 bases. The CDR3 length is 15 residues. Unmatched junction bases numbered 13, after V lost 8 bases and J lost 4 bases. The germline V gene has CDR1 MGHRA and CDR2 YSYEKL. CDR3 DNA: TGCGCCAGCTCACTGATGGAAACGGGAGGAGAGACCCAGTACTTC. Its translation is CASSLMETGGETQYF.

The chain employs TRBV18 and TRBJ2-7; possibly TRBD1 for D (7 bases). V shed 2 bases and J shed 7 bases, with 15 bases lying between them. Germline V lookup: CDR1 KGHSH, CDR2 LQKENI. This CDR3 is 14 amino acids long. The CDR3 sequence is CASSPAGQFGEQYF. CDR3 coding DNA: TGTGCCAGCTCACCAGCGGGACAGTTTGGTGAGCAGTACTTC.

This chain links TRBV11-2 with TRBJ2-5; unclear D gene. TRBJ2-7 explains the end of the DNA better; the J call may be wrong. CDR3 length: 14 amino acids. Germline CDR1 SGHAT, CDR2 FQNNGV. The chain's CDR3 is CASSSYISSYEQYF. Written as DNA, the CDR3 is TGTGCCAGCAGCTCCTATATAAGCTCCTACGAGCAGTACTTC.

This clone showed up just a few times. This sequence joins TRBV27 and TRBJ1-1; D uncertain. Trimming cost V 6 bases and J 1 base, with 9 bases left between them. CDR3 size: 13 residues. CDR1 and CDR2 from the germline V gene are MNHEY and SMNVEV (reference sequence). The chain's CDR3 is CASRGLANTEAFF. The CDR3 nucleotides read TGTGCCAGCAGAGGGTTGGCGAACACTGAAGCTTTCTTT.

The V call is TRBV28, the J call TRBJ1-2; 9 nucleotides align to TRBD1. The CDR3 length is 13 residues. The germline gives CDR1 MDHEN, CDR2 SYDVKM. With 6 bases clipped from V and 5 bases from J, the junction kept 4 bases outside the gene matches. The CDR3 bases are TGTGCCAGCAGGGGGACAGGGAGATATGGCTACACCTTC. This gives the protein CASRGTGRYGYTF.

This clone has a count of ten or more. Other DNA sequences in the same sample also yield this CDR3. The chain has TRBV2 and TRBJ1-6; D is perhaps TRBD1 (5 bases). This CDR3 is built from 15 residues. Trimming pared 7 bases from V and 0 bases from J, leaving 10 bases between. CDR1 and CDR2 from the germline V gene are SNHLY and FYNNEI. CDR3 DNA sequence: TGTGCCAGCACCAGGGAAAGCTCCTATAATTCACCCCTCCACTTT. Protein: CASTRESSYNSPLHF.

This sequence joins TRBV28 and TRBJ2-5, with D unclear. Germline assignment: CDR1 MDHEN and CDR2 SYDVKM. V was pared by 4 bases and J by 5 bases, with 17 bases between. This CDR3 is 15 amino acids long. CDR3 residues: CASSSLGKGHETQYF. CDR3 DNA: TGTGCCAGCAGTTCGCTAGGGAAGGGCCATGAGACCCAGTACTTC.

This clone turned up a few times. The chain employs TRBV6-1 and TRBJ2-5, with D tentatively TRBD1 or TRBD2 (6 bases each). Trimming cost V 4 bases and J 5 bases, with 17 bases left between them. Germline lookup yields CDR1 MNHNS and CDR2 SASEGT. CDR3 length: 15 residues. The CDR3 DNA reads as TGTGCCAGCAGTGCCCCCCCGGGGGCTGTGGAGACCCAGTACTTC. It is translated as CASSAPPGAVETQYF.